A single sample is the source of the 17 T cell receptor beta chains below, sequenced in a study of blood T cell repertoires in COVID-19 (dated by TCRdb to 2019 to 2021). Library preparation was by the immunoSEQ multiplex PCR assay. Drawn from immuneACCESS, this table holds only the in-frame rearrangements with V and J called that TCRdb kept. Clones are partly lost; checked studies trace under half to an unresolved V gene and leave the rest unexplained. This sample lists about 45,000 clones; almost 85% were detected once. Together, the top ten hold more than 12% of the sample. Sequenced sample: peripheral blood. Receptors originate from a human donor in a cohort sampled during active COVID-19.

This rearrangement joins TRBV20-1 to TRBJ2-7; D is unclear. The CDR3 spans 14 residues. V was shortened by 3 bases and J by 0 bases, with 12 bases between the two germline ends. Looked up from germline, CDR1 is DFQATT and CDR2 is SNEGSKA (reference sequence). Here the CDR3 DNA reads TGCAGTGCTAGTTCACAGTCACTCTCCTACGAGCAGTACTTC. This sequence encodes CSASSQSLSYEQYF.

This chain connects TRBV2 to TRBJ2-6, with D possibly matching TRBD2 (5 bases). Per germline, CDR1 SNHLY and CDR2 FYNNEI. V was pared by 7 bases and J by 3 bases, with 13 bases between. This CDR3 has 15 residues. The CDR3 nucleotides are TGTGCCAGCACTTTAGGAGGAGGTGGGGCCAACGTCCTGACTTTC. Translated: CASTLGGGGANVLTF.

The genes are TRBV24-1 and TRBJ2-7, with 9 bases lining up with TRBD1. The CDR3 is made up of 15 amino acids. In germline, CDR1 is KGHDR, CDR2 SFDVKD. Trimming took 7 bases from V and 3 from J; bases not matched to a gene: 9. In DNA, the CDR3 is TGTGCCACCAGCGACCCGGGACAGGGAATCTACGAGCAGTACTTC. This gives the protein CATSDPGQGIYEQYF.

The genes are TRBV19 and TRBJ2-1, with TRBD1 as a possible D gene (5 bases). From germline, CDR1 is LNHDA and CDR2 SQIVND (reference sequence). V was clipped by 3 bases and J by 4 bases, with 13 bases between them. The CDR3 runs 15 residues. The CDR3 sequence is CASSIGRELYNEQFF. As DNA, the CDR3 is TGTGCCAGTAGTATTGGCAGGGAATTGTACAATGAGCAGTTCTTC.

The J gene is TRBJ2-3, the V gene TRBV9, with TRBD2 matching 7 bases. The germline V gene encodes CDR1 SGDLS and CDR2 YYNGEE. The CDR3 totals 17 residues. Trimming took 0 bases from V and 8 from J; bases not matched to a gene: 15. The CDR3 spells CASSVGGTSGATSTQYF. CDR3 sequence (DNA): TGTGCCAGCAGCGTAGGAGGTACGAGCGGGGCAACCAGTACGCAGTATTTT.

This sequence joins TRBV4-2 and TRBJ2-1; weak D call: TRBD2 (6 bases). From germline, CDR1 is LGHNA and CDR2 YNFKEQ. Trimming removed 1 base from V and 2 bases from J, with 18 bases in between. This CDR3 has 18 residues. The CDR3 bases are TGTGCCAGCAGCCAAGGTACTAATAGCGGAACCGCCTACAATGAGCAGTTCTTC. Residues: CASSQGTNSGTAYNEQFF.

V and J are TRBV29-1 and TRBJ2-1; TRBD2 matches at 7 bases. The germline gives CDR1 SQVTM, CDR2 ANQGSEA. After removal of 3 bases from V and 7 bases from J, the junction contained 6 bases not matched to a gene. This CDR3 spans 13 amino acids. The CDR3 DNA follows: TGCAGCGTTGACCGAGCCGGGGGGAATGAGCAGTTCTTC. Translating it yields CSVDRAGGNEQFF.

The chain links TRBV9 to TRBJ1-6, with 7 bases fitting TRBD1. V lost 3 bases and J lost 8; bases outside the gene matches: 5. Germline assignment: CDR1 SGDLS and CDR2 YYNGEE. This CDR3 has 14 residues. The CDR3 DNA follows: TGTGCCAGCAGCGACAGGGGAGCGTATTCACCCCTCCACTTT. Its protein is CASSDRGAYSPLHF. The whole variable domain, filled in from reference TRBV9 and TRBJ1-6, reads DSGVTQTPKHLITATGQRVTLRCSPRSGDLSVYWYQQSLDQGLQFLIQYYNGEERAKGNILERFSAQQFPDLHSELNLSSLELGDSALYFCASSDRGAYSPLHFGNGTRLTVT.

The count of this clone is one. Mismatch with germline at one junction end may stem from a read error. This chain connects TRBV7-7 to TRBJ2-2, with TRBD1 identical over 8 bases. There are 16 residues in the CDR3. The germline CDR1 and CDR2 sequences are SSHAT and FNYEAQ (reference sequence). The CDR3 reads CASSLGGQGIGGELFF. DNA of the CDR3: TGTGCTAGCAGCTTAGGCGGACAGGGAATAGGCGGGGAGCTGTTTTTT.

The chain uses TRBV6-5 and TRBJ1-2, with D possibly matching TRBD1 (6 bases). Between the trimmed V and J ends, which lost 6 bases and 5 bases, there was a span of 13 bases. This CDR3 contains 13 residues. Germline V gene sequence: CDR1 MNHEY, CDR2 SVGAGI. CDR3 protein: CASRQGQRYGYTF. The CDR3 coding sequence is TGTGCCAGCAGGCAGGGGCAGCGGTATGGCTACACCTTC.

This clone has a single count. The chain couples TRBV19 to TRBJ2-1; 12 positions agree with TRBD2. CDR3 length equals 17 residues. V dropped 4 bases and J dropped 6; count of bases not matched to a gene: 10. Per germline, CDR1 LNHDA and CDR2 SQIVND (reference sequence). The chain's CDR3 is CASSTSRTSGNFNEQFF. The CDR3 bases are TGTGCCAGTAGTACCTCTAGGACTAGCGGGAATTTCAATGAGCAGTTCTTC.

The genes are TRBV2 and TRBJ2-3; TRBD1 might be the D (6 bases). The CDR3 length is 11 residues. From germline, CDR1 is SNHLY and CDR2 FYNNEI. Between the trimmed V and J ends, which lost 6 bases and 5 bases, there was a span of 6 bases. The CDR3 loop is CASRGQDTQYF. The CDR3 DNA reads TGTGCCAGCAGGGGACAAGATACGCAGTATTTT.

The DNA for the CDR3 is TGCGCCAGCAGCCATTTCCAGGGAAGCAATCAGCCCCAGCATTTT. It codes for CASSHFQGSNQPQHF. V gene TRBV4-1 combines with J gene TRBJ1-5, with a tentative D call TRBD1 (5 bases). The V gene's germline CDR1 is MGHRA and CDR2 YSYEKL. The V gene lost 3 bases and the J gene lost 1 base, with 10 bases spanning the gap. This CDR3 is 15 amino acids long.

V is TRBV21-1 and J is TRBJ2-5; the listed D gene, TRBD2, was not tested against the DNA. TRBV21-1 is flagged as a pseudogene. The CDR3 has 18 amino acids. The CDR3 sequence: CASSKGRRGDPLGETQYF. DNA of the CDR3: TGTGCCAGCAGCAAAGGGCGTCGGGGGGACCCCCTAGGAGAGACCCAGTACTTC.

The sample holds a few counts of this clone. The chain combines TRBV10-1 with TRBJ2-7, with D tentatively TRBD2 (5 bases). The germline V gene has CDR1 WNHNN and CDR2 SYGVQD (reference sequence). V was clipped by 2 bases and J by 3 bases, with 14 bases between them. The CDR3 covers 15 residues. The CDR3, as DNA: TGCGCCAGCAGTGAGACGGAGGCTGTACGCTACGAGCAGTACTTC. Amino acids: CASSETEAVRYEQYF.

This chain links TRBV28 with TRBJ2-7, with TRBD2 matching 14 bases. CDR1 is MDHEN, CDR2 SYDVKM, per germline. The ends lost 3 bases at V and 4 bases at J; junction bases unmatched: 2. This CDR3 region has 15 residues. The DNA of the CDR3 is TGTGCCAGCAGTTTGGGGACTAGCGGGAGTTACGAGCAGTACTTC. Translation: CASSLGTSGSYEQYF.

The V gene is TRBV25-1, the J gene TRBJ2-7; TRBD2 matches at 10 bases. Germline V lookup: CDR1 MGHDK, CDR2 SYGVNS. The CDR3 spans 15 residues. J gave up 7 bases and V 2 bases, and 8 bases lay outside the gene matches. The CDR3 sequence is CASSEGLAGAREQYF. In DNA form, the CDR3 reads TGTGCCAGCAGTGAAGGGCTAGCGGGAGCCAGGGAGCAGTACTTC.